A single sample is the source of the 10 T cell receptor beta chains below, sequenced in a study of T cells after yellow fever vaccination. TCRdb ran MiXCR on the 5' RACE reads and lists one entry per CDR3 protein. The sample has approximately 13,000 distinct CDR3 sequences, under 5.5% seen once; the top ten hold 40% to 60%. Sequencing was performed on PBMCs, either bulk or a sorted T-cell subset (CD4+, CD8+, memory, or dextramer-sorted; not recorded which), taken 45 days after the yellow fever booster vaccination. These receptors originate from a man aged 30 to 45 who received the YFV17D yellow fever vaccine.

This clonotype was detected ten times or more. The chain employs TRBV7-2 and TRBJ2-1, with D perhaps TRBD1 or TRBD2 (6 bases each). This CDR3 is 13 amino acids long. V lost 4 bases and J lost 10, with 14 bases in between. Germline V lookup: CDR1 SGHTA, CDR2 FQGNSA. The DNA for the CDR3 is TGTGCCAGCAGCTCCTCAGGGGCGGGGGAGCAGTTCTTC. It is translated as CASSSSGAGEQFF.

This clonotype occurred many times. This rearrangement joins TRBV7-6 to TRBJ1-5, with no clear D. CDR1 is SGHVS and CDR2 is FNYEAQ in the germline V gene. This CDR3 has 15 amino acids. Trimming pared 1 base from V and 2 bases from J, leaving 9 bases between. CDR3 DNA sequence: TGTGCCAGCAGCTTAGGGGGTTGGGGCAATCAGCCCCAGCATTTT. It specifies CASSLGGWGNQPQHF.

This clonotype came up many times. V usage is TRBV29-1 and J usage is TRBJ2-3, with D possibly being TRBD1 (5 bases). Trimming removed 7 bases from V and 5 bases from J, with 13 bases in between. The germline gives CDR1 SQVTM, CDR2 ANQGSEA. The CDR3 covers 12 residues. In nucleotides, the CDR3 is TGCAGCGCCGAGTTAGGGGTAGATACGCAGTATTTT. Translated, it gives CSAELGVDTQYF.

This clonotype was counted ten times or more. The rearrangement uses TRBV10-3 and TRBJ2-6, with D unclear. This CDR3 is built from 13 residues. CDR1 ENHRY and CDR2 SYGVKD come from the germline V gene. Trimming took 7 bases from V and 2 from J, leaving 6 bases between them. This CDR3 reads CAITEPGANVLTF. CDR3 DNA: TGTGCCATCACCGAGCCTGGGGCCAACGTCCTGACTTTC.

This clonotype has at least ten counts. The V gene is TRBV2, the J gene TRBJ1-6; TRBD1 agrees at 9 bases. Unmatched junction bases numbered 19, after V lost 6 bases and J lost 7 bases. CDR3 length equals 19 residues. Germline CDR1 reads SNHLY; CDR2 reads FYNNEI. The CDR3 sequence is CASSQSGQGGVTRNSPLHF. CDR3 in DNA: TGTGCCAGCAGCCAATCGGGACAGGGTGGCGTCACGAGGAATTCACCCCTCCACTTT. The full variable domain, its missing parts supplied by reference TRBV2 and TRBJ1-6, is EPEVTQTPSHQVTQMGQEVILRCVPISNHLYFYWYRQILGQKVEFLVSFYNNEISEKSEIFDDQFSVERPDGSNFTLKIRSTKLEDSAMYFCASSQSGQGGVTRNSPLHFGNGTRLTVT.

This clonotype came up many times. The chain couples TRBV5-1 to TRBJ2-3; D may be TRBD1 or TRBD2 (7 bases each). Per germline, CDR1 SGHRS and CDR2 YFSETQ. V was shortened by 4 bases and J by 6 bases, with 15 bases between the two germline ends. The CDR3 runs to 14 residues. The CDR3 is CASSARQGGDTQYF. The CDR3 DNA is TGCGCCAGCAGCGCCAGACAGGGAGGGGATACGCAGTATTTT. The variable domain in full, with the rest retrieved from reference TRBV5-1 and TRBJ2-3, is KAGVTQTPRYLIKTRGQQVTLSCSPISGHRSVSWYQQTPGQGLQFLFEYFSETQRNKGNFPGRFSGRQFSNSRSEMNVSTLELGDSALYLCASSARQGGDTQYFGPGTRLTVL.

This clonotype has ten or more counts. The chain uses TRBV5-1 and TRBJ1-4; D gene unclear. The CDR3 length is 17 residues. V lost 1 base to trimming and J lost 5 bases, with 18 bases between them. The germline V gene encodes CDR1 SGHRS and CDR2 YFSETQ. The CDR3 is CASSLSGSLGGNEKLFF. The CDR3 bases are TGCGCCAGCAGCTTGTCGGGCAGCCTGGGAGGGAATGAAAAACTGTTTTTT.

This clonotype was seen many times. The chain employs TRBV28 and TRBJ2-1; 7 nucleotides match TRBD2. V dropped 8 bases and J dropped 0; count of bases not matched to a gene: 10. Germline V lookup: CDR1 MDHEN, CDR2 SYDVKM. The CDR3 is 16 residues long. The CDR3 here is CASHSPGGSSYNEQFF. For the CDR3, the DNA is TGTGCCAGCCATAGTCCTGGCGGGAGCTCCTACAATGAGCAGTTCTTC.

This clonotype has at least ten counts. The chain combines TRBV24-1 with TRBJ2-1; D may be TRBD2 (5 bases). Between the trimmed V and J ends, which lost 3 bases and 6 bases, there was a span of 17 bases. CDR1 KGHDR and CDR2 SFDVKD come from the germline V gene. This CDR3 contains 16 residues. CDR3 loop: CATSDPSGGWANEQFF. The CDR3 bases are TGTGCCACCAGTGATCCCAGTGGCGGGTGGGCCAATGAGCAGTTCTTC.

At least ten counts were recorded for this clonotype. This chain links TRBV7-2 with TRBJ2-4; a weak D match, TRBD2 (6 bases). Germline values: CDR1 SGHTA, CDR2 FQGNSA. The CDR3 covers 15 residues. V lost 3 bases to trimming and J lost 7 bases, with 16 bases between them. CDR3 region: CASSLRGGMGNIQYF. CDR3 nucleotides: TGTGCCAGCAGCTTGCGGGGCGGGATGGGGAACATTCAGTACTTC.